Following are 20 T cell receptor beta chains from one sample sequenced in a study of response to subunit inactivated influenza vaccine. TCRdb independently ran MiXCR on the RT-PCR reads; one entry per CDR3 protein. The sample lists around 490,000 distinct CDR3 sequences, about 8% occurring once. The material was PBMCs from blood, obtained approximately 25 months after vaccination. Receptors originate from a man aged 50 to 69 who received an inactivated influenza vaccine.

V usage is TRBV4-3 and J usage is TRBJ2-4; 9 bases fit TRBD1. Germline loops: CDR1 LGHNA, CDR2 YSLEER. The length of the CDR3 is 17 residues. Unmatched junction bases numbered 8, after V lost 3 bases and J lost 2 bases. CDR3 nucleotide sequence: TGCGCCAGCAGCCAGGCCGGGACAGGGATAACCAAAAACATTCAGTACTTC. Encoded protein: CASSQAGTGITKNIQYF.

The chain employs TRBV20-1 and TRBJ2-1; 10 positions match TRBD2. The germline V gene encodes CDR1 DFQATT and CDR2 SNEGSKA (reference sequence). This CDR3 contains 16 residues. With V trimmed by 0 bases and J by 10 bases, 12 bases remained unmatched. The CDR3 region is CSARDILSGGAGEQFF. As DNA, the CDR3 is TGCAGTGCTAGAGATATTTTGAGCGGGGGGGCCGGCGAGCAGTTCTTC.

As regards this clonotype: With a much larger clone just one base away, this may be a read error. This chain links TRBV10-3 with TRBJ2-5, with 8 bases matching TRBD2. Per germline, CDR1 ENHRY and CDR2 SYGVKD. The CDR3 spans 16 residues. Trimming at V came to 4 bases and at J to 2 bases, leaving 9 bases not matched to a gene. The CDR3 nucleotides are TGTGCCATCAGTGCTCGGGTAGCGGGAAAACAAGAGACCCAGTACTTC. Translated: CAISARVAGKQETQYF.

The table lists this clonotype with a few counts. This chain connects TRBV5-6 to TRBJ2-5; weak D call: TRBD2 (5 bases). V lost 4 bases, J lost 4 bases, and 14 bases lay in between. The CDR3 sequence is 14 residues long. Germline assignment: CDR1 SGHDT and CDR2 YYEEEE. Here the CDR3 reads CASSPNGMGETQYF. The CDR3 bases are TGTGCCAGCAGCCCAAACGGGATGGGAGAGACCCAGTACTTC.

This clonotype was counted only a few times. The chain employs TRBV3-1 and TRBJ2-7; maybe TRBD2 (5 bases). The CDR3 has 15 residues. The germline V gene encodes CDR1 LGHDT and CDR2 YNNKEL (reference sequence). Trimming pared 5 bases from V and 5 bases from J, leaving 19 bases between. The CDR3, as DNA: TGTGCCAGCAGCAAGGAGGCGTCTTTTACCCACGAGCAGTACTTC. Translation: CASSKEASFTHEQYF.

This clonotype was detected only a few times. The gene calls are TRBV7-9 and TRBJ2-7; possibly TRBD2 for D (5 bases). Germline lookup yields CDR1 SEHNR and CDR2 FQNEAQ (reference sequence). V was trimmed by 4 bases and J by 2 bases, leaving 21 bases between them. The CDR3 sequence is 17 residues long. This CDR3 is CASSSSLAVPQAYEQYF. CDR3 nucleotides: TGTGCCAGCAGCTCTTCCCTAGCAGTCCCTCAGGCCTACGAGCAGTACTTC.

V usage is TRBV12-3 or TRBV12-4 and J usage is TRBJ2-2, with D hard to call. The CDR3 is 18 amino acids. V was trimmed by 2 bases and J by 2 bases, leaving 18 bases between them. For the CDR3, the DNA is TGTGCCAGCAGTTTAAGCCCGGTTTTCTCGGAAAACACCGGGGAGCTGTTTTTT. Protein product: CASSLSPVFSENTGELFF.

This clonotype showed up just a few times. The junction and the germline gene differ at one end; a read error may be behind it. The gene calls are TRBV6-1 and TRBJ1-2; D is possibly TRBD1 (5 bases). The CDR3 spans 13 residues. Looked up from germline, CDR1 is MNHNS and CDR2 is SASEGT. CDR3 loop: CASSPDKGLAGAF. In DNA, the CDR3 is TGTGCCAGCAGCCCCGACAAGGGGCTCGCCGGGGCCTTC.

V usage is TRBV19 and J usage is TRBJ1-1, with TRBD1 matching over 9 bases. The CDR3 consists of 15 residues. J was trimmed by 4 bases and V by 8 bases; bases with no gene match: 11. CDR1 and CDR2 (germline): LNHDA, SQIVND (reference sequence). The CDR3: CASLNIGTGTTEAFF. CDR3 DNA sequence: TGTGCCAGTCTGAATATTGGGACAGGGACCACTGAAGCTTTCTTT.

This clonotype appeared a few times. CDR3 residues: CAISEGGTGITGELFF. Here the CDR3 DNA reads TGTGCCATCAGTGAGGGGGGGACAGGGATCACCGGGGAGCTGTTTTTT. The chain is built from TRBV10-3 and TRBJ2-2; 9 bases fit TRBD1. This CDR3 is built from 16 residues. Germline CDR1 reads ENHRY; CDR2 reads SYGVKD. V shed 2 bases, J shed 4 bases, and the junction held 5 bases outside the gene matches.

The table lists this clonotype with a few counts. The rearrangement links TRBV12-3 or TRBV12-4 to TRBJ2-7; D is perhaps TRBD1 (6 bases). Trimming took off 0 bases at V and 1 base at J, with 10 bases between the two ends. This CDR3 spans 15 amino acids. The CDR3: CASSLAQGHSYEQYF. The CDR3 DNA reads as TGTGCCAGCAGTTTAGCGCAGGGGCATTCCTACGAGCAGTACTTC.

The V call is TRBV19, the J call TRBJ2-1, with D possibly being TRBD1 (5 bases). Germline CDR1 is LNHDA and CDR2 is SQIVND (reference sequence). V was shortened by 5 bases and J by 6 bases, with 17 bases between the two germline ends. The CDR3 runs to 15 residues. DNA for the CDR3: TGTGCCAGTAGTCCCCAATCCAGGGCCATCAATGAGCAGTTCTTC. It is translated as CASSPQSRAINEQFF. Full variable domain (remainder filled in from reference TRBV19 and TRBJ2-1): DGGITQSPKYLFRKEGQNVTLSCEQNLNHDAMYWYRQDPGQGLRLIYYSQIVNDFQKGDIAEGYSVSREKKESFPLTVTSAQKNPTAFYLCASSPQSRAINEQFFGPGTRLTVL.

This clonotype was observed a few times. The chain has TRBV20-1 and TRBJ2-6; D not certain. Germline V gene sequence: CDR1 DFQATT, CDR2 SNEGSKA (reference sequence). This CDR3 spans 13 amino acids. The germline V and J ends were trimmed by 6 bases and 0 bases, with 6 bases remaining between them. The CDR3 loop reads CSARASGANVLTF. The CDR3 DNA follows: TGCAGTGCCCGCGCCTCTGGGGCCAACGTCCTGACTTTC.

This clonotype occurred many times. In DNA, the CDR3 is TGCAGTGCTACGCAGACTAGTAACTACGAGCAGTACTTC. Amino acids: CSATQTSNYEQYF. The J gene is TRBJ2-7, the V gene TRBV20-1; TRBD2 might be the D (6 bases). Germline-derived CDR1 and CDR2 are DFQATT and SNEGSKA (reference sequence). V lost 4 bases and J 3 bases, leaving 13 bases between the germline ends. The CDR3 loop spans 13 amino acids.

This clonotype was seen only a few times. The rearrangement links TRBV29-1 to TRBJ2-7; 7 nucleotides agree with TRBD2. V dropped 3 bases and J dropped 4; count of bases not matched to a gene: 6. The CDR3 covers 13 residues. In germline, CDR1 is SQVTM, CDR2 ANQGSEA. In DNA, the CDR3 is TGCAGCGTTGACCACCCGGGAGGTTACGAGCAGTACTTC. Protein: CSVDHPGGYEQYF.

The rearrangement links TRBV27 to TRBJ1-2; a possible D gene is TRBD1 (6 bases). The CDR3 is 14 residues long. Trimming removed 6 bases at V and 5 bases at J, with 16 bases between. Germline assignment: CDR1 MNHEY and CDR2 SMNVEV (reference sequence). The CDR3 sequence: CASRRGEGLYGYTF. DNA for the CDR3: TGTGCCAGCAGGAGGGGGGAGGGATTGTATGGCTACACCTTC.

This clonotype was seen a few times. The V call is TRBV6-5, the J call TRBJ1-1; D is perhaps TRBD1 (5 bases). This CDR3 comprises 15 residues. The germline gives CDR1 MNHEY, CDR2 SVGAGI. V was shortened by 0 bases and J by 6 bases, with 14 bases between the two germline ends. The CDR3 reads CASSYSTGGVSEAFF. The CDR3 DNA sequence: TGTGCCAGCAGTTACTCGACGGGAGGGGTCTCTGAAGCTTTCTTT.

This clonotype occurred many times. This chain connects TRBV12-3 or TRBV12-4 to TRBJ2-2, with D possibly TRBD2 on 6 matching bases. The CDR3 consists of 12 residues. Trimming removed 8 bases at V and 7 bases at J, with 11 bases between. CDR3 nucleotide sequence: TGTGCCAGCCGGTATAGCGGCGGGGAGCTGTTTTTT. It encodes CASRYSGGELFF.

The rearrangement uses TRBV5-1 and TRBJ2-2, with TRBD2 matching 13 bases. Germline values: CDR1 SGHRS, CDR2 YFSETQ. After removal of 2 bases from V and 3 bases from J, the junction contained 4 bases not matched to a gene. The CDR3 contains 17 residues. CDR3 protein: CASSLLAGGPYTGELFF. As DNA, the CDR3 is TGCGCCAGCAGCTTACTAGCGGGGGGGCCCTACACCGGGGAGCTGTTTTTT. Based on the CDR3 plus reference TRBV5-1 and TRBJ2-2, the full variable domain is KAGVTQTPRYLIKTRGQQVTLSCSPISGHRSVSWYQQTPGQGLQFLFEYFSETQRNKGNFPGRFSGRQFSNSRSEMNVSTLELGDSALYLCASSLLAGGPYTGELFFGEGSRLTVL.

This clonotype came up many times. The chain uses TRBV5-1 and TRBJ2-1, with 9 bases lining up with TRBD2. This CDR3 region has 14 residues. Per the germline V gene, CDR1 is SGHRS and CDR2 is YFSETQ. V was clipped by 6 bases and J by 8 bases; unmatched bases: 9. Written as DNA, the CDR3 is TGCGCCAGCACCCGTCTTAGCGGGAGCGATGAGCAGTTCTTC. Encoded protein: CASTRLSGSDEQFF.